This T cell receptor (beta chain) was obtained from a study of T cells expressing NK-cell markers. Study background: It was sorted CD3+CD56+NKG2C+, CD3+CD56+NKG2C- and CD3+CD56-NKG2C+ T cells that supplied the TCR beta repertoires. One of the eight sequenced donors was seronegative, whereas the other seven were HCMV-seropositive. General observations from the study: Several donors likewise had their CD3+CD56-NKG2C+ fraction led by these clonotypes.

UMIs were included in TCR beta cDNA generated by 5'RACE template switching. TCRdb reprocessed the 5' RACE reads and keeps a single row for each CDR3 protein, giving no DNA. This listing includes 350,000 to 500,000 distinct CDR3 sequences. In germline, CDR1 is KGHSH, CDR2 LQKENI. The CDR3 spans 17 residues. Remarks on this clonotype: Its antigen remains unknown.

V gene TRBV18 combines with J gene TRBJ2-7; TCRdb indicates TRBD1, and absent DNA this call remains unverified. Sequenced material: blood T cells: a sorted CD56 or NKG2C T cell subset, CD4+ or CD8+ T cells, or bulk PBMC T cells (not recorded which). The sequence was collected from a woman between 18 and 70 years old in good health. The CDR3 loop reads CASSPPPTPGRIYEQYF.